This T cell receptor beta chain was obtained from a study of blood T cells in healthy people across ages. The germline V gene has CDR1 MNHEY and CDR2 SVGAGI. The CDR3 runs to 17 residues. Trimming took 2 bases from V and 9 from J; bases not matched to a gene: 15. Primed by a sample-barcoded 5' primer and a J-beta primer mix, a second PCR proceeded for about 6 to 12 cycles. MiXCR was run by TCRdb on the 5' RACE reads, yielding one entry per CDR3 protein. The sample lists roughly 930,000 distinct CDR3 sequences; approximately 49% were seen once. Sequencing was carried out using blood. The rearrangement links TRBV6-5 to TRBJ2-1; 8 bases align to TRBD1. The clonotype was recovered from a man younger than 40 in good health. This CDR3 is CASSYRDLLDRVTEQFF. In nucleotides, the CDR3 is TGTGCCAGCAGTTACCGAGATTTGCTGGACAGGGTTACTGAGCAGTTCTTC.